What follows is one T cell receptor beta chain and its context. Its antigen specificity is not known. Base quality data are lacking; no much larger clone is found one base away. TCRbeta CDR3 regions were amplified from genomic DNA using the immunoSEQ Assay, a bias-controlled multiplex PCR. Processing in the source paper ran as follows. Within the assay, amplification of reference gene primers was used to estimate how many nucleated cells each sample contained. To quantify the absolute abundance of each unique TCRbeta CDR3 rearrangement, sequence reads were collapsed and filtered. For each sample, productive Simpson clonality was calculated as the square root of Simpson's diversity index over productive rearrangements. This immuneACCESS table, as held by TCRdb, lists in-frame sequences with V and J called but not all clones. Of the missing ones, under half trace to an unresolved V gene in checked studies; the others have no known cause. V and J calls plus clone size are reproduced from that table; the DNA served to infer D and trimming. The sample data list around 300,000 clones, and 85% to 90% of these were observed just once. The ten top clones hold roughly 10% of the sample.

This specimen comes from a study of blood T cell repertoires in COVID-19 (TCRdb year 2020). General notes on the study: Samples from collaborators originated in the United States, Italy and Spain and spanned both the acute and convalescent phases of COVID-19. The prospective study material was composed of cDNA or gDNA derived from T cells, B-cell-depleted T cells, or PBMCs. The dataset comprised deeply sampled blood TCRbeta repertoires from subjects exposed to, actively infected with, or recovered from COVID-19. The repertoires were made available in a free public database intended to serve as a resource for research on the immune response to SARS-CoV-2. Samples came from the ongoing ImmuneRACE study (first 160 participants) plus 1,254 subjects from 6 global collaborators. The sample metadata nearly always contained a de-identified subject ID, COVID-19 status, age in years and sex. HLA class I and class II types, where available, came from metadata supplied by the sample provider rather than from assay-based typing.

Paper-wide results and their limitations: The quantity of clinical and demographic metadata differed by source and by participant and was supplied without curation.

Including the terminal cysteine and phenylalanine, the CDR3 comprises 16 residues. The read is trimmed to its CDR3 DNA, 48 bases read in frame from base 1. V is cut back by 0 bases and J by 7 bases, with 6 bases in the junction unmatched. The germline V gene gives CDR1 as MNHEY and CDR2 as SVGAGI. Participants in the prospective study were aged about 18 to 89 years, lived in 20 to 25 United States geographic areas, and enrolled through a virtual design. Cohort assignment in the prospective study relied on participant-reported clinical history from a screening survey and a study questionnaire. Recovered participants in ImmuneRACE Cohort 3 were defined by two consecutive negative NP/OP PCR tests, clearance by a healthcare professional, or resolution of symptoms. In the prospective study, whole blood, serum and a nasopharyngeal or oropharyngeal swab were collected from each participant by mobile phlebotomists. Participants in the prospective study had the option to provide additional blood draws and questionnaires over a roughly 2-month period. Prospective study blood samples were shipped either frozen or at room temperature before DNA extraction.

Sample: PBMCs or T cells enriched from blood (not recorded which). This clonotype was obtained from a young woman who had recovered from COVID-19. Rearrangement joined TRBV6-5 to TRBJ2-5, and TRBD2 aligns with 12 junction nucleotides. The nucleotide sequence is TGTGCCAGCAGTTACTCAGGGCTAGCGGGAGGGGGGACCCAGTACTTC. It is translated as CASSYSGLAGGGTQYF.